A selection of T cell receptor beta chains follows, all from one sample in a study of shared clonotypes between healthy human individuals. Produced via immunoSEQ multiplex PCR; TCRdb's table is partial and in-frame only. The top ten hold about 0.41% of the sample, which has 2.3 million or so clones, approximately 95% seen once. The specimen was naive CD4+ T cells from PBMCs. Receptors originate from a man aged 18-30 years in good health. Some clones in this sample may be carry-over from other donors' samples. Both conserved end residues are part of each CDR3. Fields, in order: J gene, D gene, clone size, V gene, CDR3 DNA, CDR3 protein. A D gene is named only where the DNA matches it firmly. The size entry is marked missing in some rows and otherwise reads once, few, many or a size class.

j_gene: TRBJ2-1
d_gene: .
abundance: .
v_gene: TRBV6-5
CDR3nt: TGTGCCAGCGCCCGGGATCCGTTCTACAATGAGCAGTTCTTC
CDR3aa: CASARDPFYNEQFF

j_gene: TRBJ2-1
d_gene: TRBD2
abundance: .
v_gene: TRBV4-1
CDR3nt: TGCGCCAGCAGCCAAGTACTTGGGACTACCTACAATGAGCAGTTCTTC
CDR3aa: CASSQVLGTTYNEQFF

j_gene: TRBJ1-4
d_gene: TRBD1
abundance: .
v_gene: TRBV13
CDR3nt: TGTGCCAGCAGCTTAGGCCAGAGGGGGCGAGGCGGTAATGAAAAACTGTTTTTT
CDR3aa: CASSLGQRGRGGNEKLFF

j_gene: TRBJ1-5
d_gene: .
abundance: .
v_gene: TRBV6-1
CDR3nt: TGTGCCAGCAGTACAGCACCTGGATGGAATCAGCCCCAGCATTTT
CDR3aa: CASSTAPGWNQPQHF

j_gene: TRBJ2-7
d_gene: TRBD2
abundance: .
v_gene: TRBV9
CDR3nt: TGTGCCAGCAGCGTAGAGGCGGGAGGTGTCTACGAGCAGTACTTC
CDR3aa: CASSVEAGGVYEQYF

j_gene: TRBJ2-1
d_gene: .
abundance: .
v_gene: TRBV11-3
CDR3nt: TGTGCCAGCAGCCCGTCCAGGGCAAATGAGCAGTTCTTC
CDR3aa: CASSPSRANEQFF

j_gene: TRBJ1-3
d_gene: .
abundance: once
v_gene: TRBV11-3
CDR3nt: TGTGCCAGCAGAAGCAGCTCTGGAAACACCATATATTTT
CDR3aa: CASRSSSGNTIYF

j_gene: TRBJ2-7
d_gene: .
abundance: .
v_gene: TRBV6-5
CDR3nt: TGTGCCAGCAGTTACGACCACTCCTACGAGCAGTACTTC
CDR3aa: CASSYDHSYEQYF

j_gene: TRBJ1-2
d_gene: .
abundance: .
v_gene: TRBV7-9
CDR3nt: TGTGCCAGCAGCTTGGGGGGTAACTATGGCTACACCTTC
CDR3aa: CASSLGGNYGYTF

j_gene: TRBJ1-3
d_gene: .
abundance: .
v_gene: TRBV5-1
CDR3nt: TGCGCCAGCAGCTTGACAGGGACCCCTGGAAACACCATATATTTT
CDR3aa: CASSLTGTPGNTIYF

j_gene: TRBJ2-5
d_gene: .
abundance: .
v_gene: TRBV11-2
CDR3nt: TGTGCCAGCAGCTTAGATTTTACGGGAGTGGGGGAGACCCAGTACTTC
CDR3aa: CASSLDFTGVGETQYF

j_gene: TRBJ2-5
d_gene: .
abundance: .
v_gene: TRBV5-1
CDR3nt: TGCGCCAGCAGGTTTAGGCCAGGGTATGGGGGAGAGACCCAGTACTTC
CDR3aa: CASRFRPGYGGETQYF

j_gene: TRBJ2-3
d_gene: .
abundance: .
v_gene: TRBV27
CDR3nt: TGTGCCAGCAGTTTATTGGGCAGGGCGGTAGATACGCAGTATTTT
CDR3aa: CASSLLGRAVDTQYF

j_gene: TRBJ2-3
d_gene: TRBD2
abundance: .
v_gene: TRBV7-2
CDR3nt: TGTGCCAGCAGCTTCGCTAGCGGGAGGCTAGTGGGTACGCAGTATTTT
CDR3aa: CASSFASGRLVGTQYF

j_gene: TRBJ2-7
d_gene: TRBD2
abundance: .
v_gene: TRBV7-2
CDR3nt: TGTGCCAGCAGCTCCCGGGGGGTCTCCTACGAGCAGTACTTC
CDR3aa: CASSSRGVSYEQYF

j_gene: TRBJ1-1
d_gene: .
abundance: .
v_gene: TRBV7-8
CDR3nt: TGTGCCAGCAGCTTAGGGGGGGGGCTCACTGAAGCTTTCTTT
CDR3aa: CASSLGGGLTEAFF

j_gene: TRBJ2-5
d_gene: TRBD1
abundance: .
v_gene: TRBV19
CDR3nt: TGTGCCAGTAGGGACAGGGGAAAAGAGACCCAGTACTTC
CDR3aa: CASRDRGKETQYF

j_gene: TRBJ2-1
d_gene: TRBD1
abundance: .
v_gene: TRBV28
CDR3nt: TGTGCCAGCAAAGGGACAGGGGTGGATCGCAATGAGCAGTTCTTC
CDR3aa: CASKGTGVDRNEQFF

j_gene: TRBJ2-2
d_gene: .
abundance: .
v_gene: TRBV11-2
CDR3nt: TGTGCCAGCAGCTTAGTAGGCGGGAGGGAGCTGTTTTTT
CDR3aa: CASSLVGGRELFF

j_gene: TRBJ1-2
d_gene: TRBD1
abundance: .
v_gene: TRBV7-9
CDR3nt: TGTGCCAGCACCCGACCCGACAGGGCCGACTATGGCTACACCTTC
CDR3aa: CASTRPDRADYGYTF

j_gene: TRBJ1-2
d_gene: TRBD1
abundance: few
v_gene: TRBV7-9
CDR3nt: TGTGCCAGCAGCCTGGACAGGGGCGCCTACACCTTC
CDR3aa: CASSLDRGAYTF

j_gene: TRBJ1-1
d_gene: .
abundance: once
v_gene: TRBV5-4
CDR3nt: TGTGCCAGCAGCTCTGAATTGAACACTGAAGCTTTCTTT
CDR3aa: CASSSELNTEAFF

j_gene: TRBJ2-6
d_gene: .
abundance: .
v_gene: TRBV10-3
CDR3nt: TGTGCCATCAGTGGCGGACGGGGCGGGTCTGGGGCCAACGTCCTGACTTTC
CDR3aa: CAISGGRGGSGANVLTF

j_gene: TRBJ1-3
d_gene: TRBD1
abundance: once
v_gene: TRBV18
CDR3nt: TGTGCCAGCTCACCAACCGGGACAGCTGGAAACACCATATATTTT
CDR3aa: CASSPTGTAGNTIYF

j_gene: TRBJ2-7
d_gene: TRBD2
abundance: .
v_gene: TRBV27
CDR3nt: TGTGCCAGCAGTTTCACCTCGCCGCGGGGGAAATACGAGCAGTACTTC
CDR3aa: CASSFTSPRGKYEQYF

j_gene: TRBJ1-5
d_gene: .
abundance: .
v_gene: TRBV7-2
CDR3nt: TGTGCCAGCAGCTTAGCGTTAGGTCAGCCCCAGCATTTT
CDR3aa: CASSLALGQPQHF

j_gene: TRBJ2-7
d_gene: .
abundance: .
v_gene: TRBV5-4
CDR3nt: TGTGCCAGCAGCCACCTGGACTACGAGCAGTACTTC
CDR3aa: CASSHLDYEQYF